A single sample is the source of the 30 T cell receptor beta chains below, sequenced in a study of cytomegalovirus exposure and HLA in healthy donors. Researchers ran the PCR with 60 Vbeta and 13 Jbeta primers. TCRdb's copy holds only in-frame clones and misses some; the assay was immunoSEQ multiplex PCR. The sample holds approximately 140,000 clones; about 60% are singletons and the top ten take 6% to 8.5%. Sequenced material: PBMCs. The receptors stem from an older woman in good health and CMV-seropositive.

This clone was seen once. V gene TRBV5-6 combines with J gene TRBJ2-1; D is possibly TRBD1 (6 bases). Trimming stripped 1 base from V and 5 bases from J, with 16 bases between. The CDR3 consists of 16 residues. Germline assignment: CDR1 SGHDT and CDR2 YYEEEE. The CDR3 nucleotides are TGTGCCAGCAGCTTGTTACGTACAGGGCGAGACAATGAGCAGTTCTTC. Its translation is CASSLLRTGRDNEQFF.

This chain connects TRBV4-3 to TRBJ2-1; D is undetermined. Per the germline V gene, CDR1 is LGHNA and CDR2 is YSLEER. V lost 8 bases, J lost 4 bases, and 15 bases lay in between. The CDR3 totals 14 residues. The DNA for the CDR3 is TGCGCCAGCTGCCCGGAGAAAGATTACAATGAGCAGTTCTTC. This codes for CASCPEKDYNEQFF.

This sequence joins TRBV7-3 and TRBJ2-1; 9 bases match TRBD2. CDR1 and CDR2 (germline): SGHTA, FQGTGA. There are 16 residues in the CDR3. Trimming took 4 bases from V and 7 from J; bases not matched to a gene: 11. The CDR3 bases are TGTGCCAGCAGCTCTCGGACTAGCGACCCCCTGAATGAGCAGTTCTTC. It is translated as CASSSRTSDPLNEQFF.

This chain connects TRBV2 to TRBJ1-2; no reliable D call. Germline values: CDR1 SNHLY, CDR2 FYNNEI. Trimming took off 3 bases at V and 3 bases at J, with 17 bases between the two ends. The CDR3 spans 16 residues. The CDR3 protein is CASSEIAAVSDYGYTF. As DNA, the CDR3 is TGTGCCAGCAGTGAGATCGCCGCGGTTAGTGACTATGGCTACACCTTC. Using reference TRBV2 and TRBJ1-2 for the parts outside the CDR3, the full variable domain is EPEVTQTPSHQVTQMGQEVILRCVPISNHLYFYWYRQILGQKVEFLVSFYNNEISEKSEIFDDQFSVERPDGSNFTLKIRSTKLEDSAMYFCASSEIAAVSDYGYTFGSGTRLTVV.

The CDR3 DNA sequence: TGTGCCAGCTCACCCGACAGGGTGGGGACTGAAGCTTTCTTT. This gives the protein CASSPDRVGTEAFF. The rearrangement uses TRBV18 and TRBJ1-1, with 7 bases aligning to TRBD1. This CDR3 has 14 residues. Germline CDR1 KGHSH, CDR2 LQKENI. With V trimmed by 3 bases and J by 5 bases, 6 bases remained unmatched.

This clone appeared once. As DNA, the CDR3 is TGTGCCAGCATCCCAGGGTATAGCAATCAGCCCCAGCATTTT. It is translated as CASIPGYSNQPQHF. This chain joins TRBV6-6 and TRBJ1-5; possible D gene TRBD1, 5 bases. The CDR3 runs 14 residues. V lost 7 bases, J lost 0 bases, and 10 bases lay in between. CDR1 is MNHNY, CDR2 SVGAGI, per germline (reference sequence).

The V gene is TRBV6-5, the J gene TRBJ2-7; possibly TRBD2 for D (5 bases). This CDR3 has 13 amino acids. Trimming cost V 6 bases and J 2 bases, with 11 bases left between them. The germline gives CDR1 MNHEY, CDR2 SVGAGI. The CDR3 is CASSHRRTYEQYF. In nucleotides, the CDR3 is TGTGCCAGCAGCCACCGGAGGACCTACGAGCAGTACTTC.

The chain carries TRBV19 and TRBJ1-1, with a possible D match to TRBD1 (5 bases). V was pared by 5 bases and J by 4 bases, with 11 bases between. This CDR3 has 13 amino acids. The germline CDR1 and CDR2 sequences are LNHDA and SQIVND (reference sequence). The DNA of the CDR3 is TGTGCCAGTAGTGTATGGGGGGGCACTGAAGCTTTCTTT. Its protein is CASSVWGGTEAFF. Full variable domain (outside the CDR3, taken from reference TRBV19 and TRBJ1-1): DGGITQSPKYLFRKEGQNVTLSCEQNLNHDAMYWYRQDPGQGLRLIYYSQIVNDFQKGDIAEGYSVSREKKESFPLTVTSAQKNPTAFYLCASSVWGGTEAFFGQGTRLTVV.

V gene TRBV10-2 combines with J gene TRBJ2-5; D ambiguous. This CDR3 comprises 12 residues. The V end lost 2 bases, the J end lost 5 bases, and 6 bases lay between the germline ends. Germline loops: CDR1 WSHSY, CDR2 SAAADI. The CDR3 reads CASSELQETQYF. The DNA of the CDR3 is TGCGCCAGCAGTGAGCTTCAGGAGACCCAGTACTTC.

This rearrangement joins TRBV29-1 to TRBJ2-3; D perhaps matches TRBD2 (6 bases). Trimming shortened V by 8 bases and J by 4 bases, and 16 bases separated the two germline ends. The germline V gene encodes CDR1 SQVTM and CDR2 ANQGSEA. There are 13 residues in the CDR3. The CDR3 DNA is TGCAGCCATGAGACTAGGGTGGCAGATACGCAGTATTTT. This sequence encodes CSHETRVADTQYF.

Only one count was recorded for this clone. The rearrangement joins TRBV7-8 to TRBJ2-7; TRBD2 agrees at 13 bases. Looked up from germline, CDR1 is SGHVS and CDR2 is FQNEAQ. The CDR3 extends over 18 amino acids. The V segment lost 1 base and the J segment 4 bases; nucleotides outside the gene matches: 10. DNA of the CDR3: TGTGCCAGCAGCTTAGGCGGACTAGCGGGGGTATTTATGTACGAGCAGTACTTC. Translated: CASSLGGLAGVFMYEQYF.

This rearrangement joins TRBV5-1 to TRBJ1-4; TRBD1 aligns across 9 bases. After removal of 0 bases from V and 5 bases from J, the junction contained 5 bases not matched to a gene. The CDR3 contains 16 residues. Germline CDR1 is SGHRS and CDR2 is YFSETQ. CDR3 protein: CASSLAGTGTNEKLFF. Here the CDR3 DNA reads TGCGCCAGCAGCTTGGCCGGGACAGGGACAAATGAAAAACTGTTTTTT. Full variable domain (rest looked up from reference TRBV5-1 and TRBJ1-4): KAGVTQTPRYLIKTRGQQVTLSCSPISGHRSVSWYQQTPGQGLQFLFEYFSETQRNKGNFPGRFSGRQFSNSRSEMNVSTLELGDSALYLCASSLAGTGTNEKLFFGSGTQLSVL.

The chain uses TRBV28 and TRBJ2-3; D possibly corresponds to TRBD1 (5 bases). This CDR3 is built from 14 residues. V was pared by 3 bases and J by 4 bases, with 11 bases between. Germline CDR1 reads MDHEN; CDR2 reads SYDVKM. The CDR3 sequence is CASSFRQGADTQYF. The CDR3 DNA reads TGTGCCAGCAGTTTCCGGCAGGGTGCAGATACGCAGTATTTT. Combining the CDR3 with reference TRBV28 and TRBJ2-3 gives the whole variable domain DVKVTQSSRYLVKRTGEKVFLECVQDMDHENMFWYRQDPGLGLRLIYFSYDVKMKEKGDIPEGYSVSREKKERFSLILESASTNQTSMYLCASSFRQGADTQYFGPGTRLTVL.

This clone was recorded a few times. The chain couples TRBV7-2 to TRBJ2-7; unclear D gene. CDR3 size: 14 residues. V was shortened by 4 bases and J by 6 bases, with 16 bases between the two germline ends. CDR1 is SGHTA, CDR2 FQGNSA, per germline. CDR3 DNA sequence: TGTGCCAGCAGCTCCGTCCGAGCCCCTGGCGAGCAGTACTTC. Protein product: CASSSVRAPGEQYF. The complete variable domain, with remaining parts taken from reference TRBV7-2 and TRBJ2-7, reads GAGVSQSPSNKVTEKGKDVELRCDPISGHTALYWYRQSLGQGLEFLIYFQGNSAPDKSGLPSDRFSAERTGGSVSTLTIQRTQQEDSAVYLCASSSVRAPGEQYFGPGTRLTVT.

The chain employs TRBV4-1 and TRBJ2-3; no reliable D call. V lost 0 bases and J 2 bases, leaving 12 bases between the germline ends. CDR1 is MGHRA, CDR2 YSYEKL, per germline. This CDR3 spans 16 amino acids. The CDR3 nucleotides are TGCGCCAGCAGCCAAGATTGGCCCTTACCCACAGATACGCAGTATTTT. Its translation: CASSQDWPLPTDTQYF.

V and J are TRBV5-6 and TRBJ2-1; no reliable D call. The V gene lost 0 bases and the J gene lost 5 bases, with 12 bases spanning the gap. CDR3 length: 15 residues. Looked up from germline, CDR1 is SGHDT and CDR2 is YYEEEE. CDR3 loop: CASSLAAALNNEQFF. In DNA form, the CDR3 reads TGTGCCAGCAGCTTGGCCGCGGCCTTGAACAATGAGCAGTTCTTC.

V is TRBV28 and J is TRBJ1-4, with a tentative D call TRBD1 (5 bases). V was cut by 6 bases and J by 4 bases, with 18 bases left in between. The CDR3 is 16 residues long. CDR1 is MDHEN and CDR2 is SYDVKM in the germline V gene. CDR3 nucleotide sequence: TGTGCCAGCAGCCCGGGCGGGGCGCGGGGTAATGAAAAACTGTTTTTT. Amino acids: CASSPGGARGNEKLFF.

This clone came up a few times. This chain links TRBV18 with TRBJ2-5; no clear D. Trimming left V 1 base short and J 5 bases short, with 11 bases between. Germline V lookup: CDR1 KGHSH, CDR2 LQKENI. The CDR3 is 14 amino acids. CDR3 residues: CASSPRYQAETQYF. DNA of the CDR3: TGTGCCAGCTCACCACGATACCAGGCGGAGACCCAGTACTTC.

The chain carries TRBV27 and TRBJ2-1; 8 bases are shared with TRBD2. Germline CDR1 MNHEY, CDR2 SMNVEV (reference sequence). The CDR3 totals 16 residues. The J segment lost 8 bases and the V segment lost 6 bases, leaving 15 bases of the junction unmatched. The CDR3 spells CASSNNREGPWYEQFF. The DNA of the CDR3 is TGTGCCAGCAGCAATAATCGGGAGGGGCCGTGGTATGAGCAGTTCTTC.

This clone was observed a few times. The chain combines TRBV5-1 with TRBJ2-5; 12 positions match TRBD1. This CDR3 has 16 residues. V dropped 4 bases and J dropped 4; count of bases not matched to a gene: 8. Germline V lookup: CDR1 SGHRS, CDR2 YFSETQ. The CDR3 DNA reads as TGCGCCAGCAGCAATGGGGACAGGGGGCGGGGAGAGACCCAGTACTTC. Translating it yields CASSNGDRGRGETQYF. Full variable domain (missing parts from reference TRBV5-1 and TRBJ2-5): KAGVTQTPRYLIKTRGQQVTLSCSPISGHRSVSWYQQTPGQGLQFLFEYFSETQRNKGNFPGRFSGRQFSNSRSEMNVSTLELGDSALYLCASSNGDRGRGETQYFGPGTRLLVL.

Only a few counts were recorded for this clone. The CDR3 nucleotides read TGCGCCAGCAGCCCAGAGGACAGGGTGAAAGGGGGTGAGCAGTTCTTC. Amino acid sequence: CASSPEDRVKGGEQFF. The chain carries TRBV5-1 and TRBJ2-1; 8 bases are shared with TRBD1. CDR1 is SGHRS, CDR2 YFSETQ, per germline. The CDR3 covers 16 residues. Trimming at V came to 4 bases and at J to 9 bases, leaving 15 bases not matched to a gene.

The chain links TRBV19 to TRBJ2-2; 7 nucleotides agree with TRBD1. Trimming took 7 bases from V and 4 from J; bases not matched to a gene: 12. The CDR3 covers 16 residues. Germline-derived CDR1 and CDR2 are LNHDA and SQIVND (reference sequence). The CDR3 DNA follows: TGTGCCAGTAAATTAAACTTCCCAGGGGGCACCGGGGAGCTGTTTTTT. Residues: CASKLNFPGGTGELFF.

The chain combines TRBV7-6 with TRBJ2-5, with TRBD1 matching over 10 bases. With V trimmed by 5 bases and J by 7 bases, 16 bases remained unmatched. This CDR3 comprises 17 residues. The germline V gene has CDR1 SGHVS and CDR2 FNYEAQ. In nucleotides, the CDR3 is TGTGCCAGCAGCCCCGACAGGGGGCGAGGACCTGGAGGGACCCAGTACTTC. It encodes CASSPDRGRGPGGTQYF.

In this sample, this clone turned up a few times. The chain joins TRBV9 to TRBJ2-1; a possible D gene is TRBD2 (5 bases). Germline loops: CDR1 SGDLS, CDR2 YYNGEE. The CDR3 runs 14 residues. V gave up 4 bases and J gave up 5 bases, with 13 bases separating them. The CDR3 reads CASSPRTGNNEQFF. In DNA form, the CDR3 reads TGTGCCAGCAGCCCCCGGACTGGAAACAATGAGCAGTTCTTC.

CDR3 in DNA: TGTGCCAGTAGTACCCCCATGAACACTGAAGCTTTCTTT. As protein: CASSTPMNTEAFF. V gene TRBV19 combines with J gene TRBJ1-1; D gene unclear. Germline CDR1 is LNHDA and CDR2 is SQIVND (reference sequence). This CDR3 comprises 13 residues. Trimming shortened V by 4 bases and J by 0 bases, and 6 bases separated the two germline ends. Using reference TRBV19 and TRBJ1-1 for the parts outside the CDR3, the full variable domain is DGGITQSPKYLFRKEGQNVTLSCEQNLNHDAMYWYRQDPGQGLRLIYYSQIVNDFQKGDIAEGYSVSREKKESFPLTVTSAQKNPTAFYLCASSTPMNTEAFFGQGTRLTVV.

The chain links TRBV5-6 to TRBJ1-5, with 8 bases aligning to TRBD1. Unmatched junction bases numbered 6, after V lost 1 base and J lost 6 bases. CDR3 size: 15 residues. Germline CDR1 and CDR2: SGHDT and YYEEEE. In nucleotides, the CDR3 is TGTGCCAGCAGCTTGTGGACAGGGACAAGTCAGCCCCAGCATTTT. Translating gives CASSLWTGTSQPQHF.

V usage is TRBV11-2 and J usage is TRBJ2-2, with D possibly matching TRBD2 (5 bases). The CDR3 is made up of 16 amino acids. Trimming took off 1 base at V and 4 bases at J, with 13 bases between the two ends. Germline V CDR1 and CDR2: SGHAT, FQNNGV. The CDR3 DNA reads TGTGCCAGCAGCTTAGTGCGGGCGGGCCCCACCGGGGAGCTGTTTTTT. Encoded protein: CASSLVRAGPTGELFF.

This clone was observed a single time. CDR3 nucleotide sequence: TGTGCCAGCAGCCGTGGCGGGAGGGCGAATGAGCAGTTCTTC. Its protein is CASSRGGRANEQFF. J is TRBJ2-1 and V is TRBV7-2; 9 positions match TRBD2. Germline V CDR1 and CDR2: SGHTA, FQGNSA. The length of the CDR3 is 14 residues. With V trimmed by 5 bases and J by 7 bases, 6 bases remained unmatched.

The genes are TRBV5-1 and TRBJ1-3, with D unresolved. V was trimmed by 0 bases and J by 0 bases, leaving 10 bases between them. The CDR3 extends over 16 amino acids. Germline V lookup: CDR1 SGHRS, CDR2 YFSETQ. This CDR3 is CASSLGPADSGNTIYF. In DNA form, the CDR3 reads TGCGCCAGCAGCTTGGGGCCTGCCGACTCTGGAAACACCATATATTTT.

Remarks on this clone: The sample contains more than one DNA sequence encoding this CDR3. The chain has TRBV5-1 and TRBJ2-1; D unresolved. The germline CDR1 and CDR2 sequences are SGHRS and YFSETQ. Trimming stripped 0 bases from V and 3 bases from J, with 4 bases between. The CDR3 runs to 13 residues. CDR3 in amino acids: CASSLGSYNEQFF. The CDR3 nucleotides are TGCGCCAGCAGCTTGGGCAGCTACAATGAGCAGTTCTTC.